A single sample is the source of the 18 T cell receptor beta chains below, sequenced in a study of T cells in Graves' hyperthyroidism and ophthalmopathy. There were TCR beta CDR3 regions amplified from RNA transcripts. During a first-round RT-PCR of the TCR CDR3, the HTBI primer set was used. Each CDR3 protein gets one entry after TCRdb re-called the multiplex PCR reads with MiXCR. The sample holds about 690,000 distinct CDR3 sequences; roughly 17% are singletons and the top ten take around 15%. The sample consisted of blood. The receptors derive from a man between 50 and 59 years old with Graves' hyperthyroidism.

This clonotype was counted a few times. The rearrangement uses TRBV6-1 and TRBJ1-5, with D perhaps matching TRBD1 (6 bases). The V and J ends lost 8 bases and 0 bases respectively, with 11 bases between them. Per the germline V gene, CDR1 is MNHNS and CDR2 is SASEGT. The CDR3 has 14 amino acids. The CDR3 protein is CASVDRHSNQPQHF. CDR3 DNA: TGTGCCAGCGTCGACAGGCATAGCAATCAGCCCCAGCATTTT.

CDR3 DNA sequence: TGTGCCAGCAGTTACGAGCTAGCGGGAGCAGGGGAGCTGTTTTTT. Its protein is CASSYELAGAGELFF. This chain joins TRBV6-5 and TRBJ2-2; TRBD2 matches at 10 bases. Trimming took 2 bases from V and 8 from J; bases not matched to a gene: 5. Looked up from germline, CDR1 is MNHEY and CDR2 is SVGAGI. This CDR3 spans 15 amino acids.

This clonotype was found a few times. The J gene is TRBJ2-5, the V gene TRBV5-1; TRBD1 agrees at 9 bases. Trimming took 3 bases from V and 5 from J; bases not matched to a gene: 14. This CDR3 contains 17 residues. CDR1 SGHRS and CDR2 YFSETQ come from the germline V gene. The CDR3 DNA reads TGCGCCAGCAGCTCAACCCCGGGACAGGGTTCGTCGGAGACCCAGTACTTC. Its translation: CASSSTPGQGSSETQYF.

This clonotype was counted many times. The chain uses TRBV5-1 and TRBJ1-1; 7 nucleotides agree with TRBD1. The CDR3 has 16 amino acids. Germline V gene lookup returns CDR1 SGHRS and CDR2 YFSETQ. V was pared by 4 bases and J by 1 base, with 10 bases of the junction left unmatched. The CDR3 sequence is CASSLTPGTANTEAFF. Here the CDR3 DNA reads TGCGCCAGCAGCCTTACCCCCGGGACAGCGAACACTGAAGCTTTCTTT.

Many counts were recorded for this clonotype. The rearrangement uses TRBV7-9 and TRBJ1-4; tentatively, D is TRBD1 (6 bases). The V gene lost 5 bases and the J gene lost 7 bases, with 17 bases spanning the gap. This CDR3 has 15 amino acids. Germline CDR1 reads SEHNR; CDR2 reads FQNEAQ (reference sequence). This chain's CDR3 is CASSPIQGDGEKLFF. The CDR3 DNA follows: TGTGCCAGCAGCCCGATACAGGGAGACGGTGAAAAACTGTTTTTT.

This clonotype was seen more than once but under ten times. The chain joins TRBV19 to TRBJ1-5; unclear D gene. Trimming took 3 bases from V and 0 from J, leaving 9 bases between them. Germline loops: CDR1 LNHDA, CDR2 SQIVND (reference sequence). This CDR3 is built from 15 residues. The CDR3 spells CASSIGLNSNQPQHF. In DNA form, the CDR3 reads TGTGCCAGTAGTATTGGGCTGAATAGCAATCAGCCCCAGCATTTT.

As concerns this clonotype: A read error is possible here, since a much larger clone lies one base away. This chain connects TRBV20-1 to TRBJ2-3; TRBD2 matches at 9 bases. This CDR3 has 18 amino acids. Trimming took 4 bases from V and 1 from J; bases not matched to a gene: 15. Per the germline V gene, CDR1 is DFQATT and CDR2 is SNEGSKA (reference sequence). The chain's CDR3 is CSATAGGVAGDGTDTQYF. The CDR3, as DNA: TGCAGTGCTACCGCAGGGGGGGTAGCGGGAGATGGCACAGATACGCAGTATTTT.

This clonotype was observed a few times. This chain connects TRBV19 to TRBJ2-7, with TRBD2 as a possible D gene (6 bases). The V gene lost 6 bases and the J gene lost 3 bases, with 15 bases spanning the gap. Germline V CDR1 and CDR2: LNHDA, SQIVND (reference sequence). The CDR3 runs to 14 residues. The CDR3 spells CASSVGSLNYEQYF. The CDR3 bases are TGTGCCAGTAGCGTCGGGAGTCTCAACTACGAGCAGTACTTC.

This clonotype was seen many times. V is TRBV2 and J is TRBJ2-1; D might be TRBD2 (5 bases). CDR1 and CDR2 (germline): SNHLY, FYNNEI. V lost 7 bases, J lost 6 bases, and 13 bases lay in between. CDR3 length: 13 amino acids. The CDR3 coding sequence is TGTGCCAGCATATCCAACCGGGGCAATGAGCAGTTCTTC. Translating gives CASISNRGNEQFF. Combining the CDR3 with reference TRBV2 and TRBJ2-1 gives the whole variable domain EPEVTQTPSHQVTQMGQEVILRCVPISNHLYFYWYRQILGQKVEFLVSFYNNEISEKSEIFDDQFSVERPDGSNFTLKIRSTKLEDSAMYFCASISNRGNEQFFGPGTRLTVL.

The table lists this clonotype with many counts. The chain couples TRBV28 to TRBJ1-1; a weak D match, TRBD1 (5 bases). V lost 3 bases, J lost 0 bases, and 8 bases lay in between. The CDR3 length is 14 residues. CDR1 and CDR2 (germline): MDHEN, SYDVKM. The CDR3 DNA reads as TGTGCCAGCAGTTTCGGGGGTATGAACACTGAAGCTTTCTTT. Translating it yields CASSFGGMNTEAFF.

This clonotype was seen a few times. J is TRBJ1-1 and V is TRBV25-1; 7 nucleotides agree with TRBD1. The CDR3 length is 16 residues. V gave up 5 bases and J gave up 5 bases; unmatched junction bases: 14. The germline gives CDR1 MGHDK, CDR2 SYGVNS. CDR3 DNA: TGTGCCAGCAGTCGAACAGGGGTCACCTCGCGGACTGAAGCTTTCTTT. Translating gives CASSRTGVTSRTEAFF.

The chain has TRBV5-1 and TRBJ2-3, with 10 bases identical to TRBD2. CDR1 and CDR2 from the germline V gene are SGHRS and YFSETQ. V was clipped by 7 bases and J by 1 base; unmatched bases: 9. The CDR3 spans 16 residues. CDR3 DNA sequence: TGCGCCAGCCGTTCCCGCGGGACTAGCGGCACAGATACGCAGTATTTT. Its translation: CASRSRGTSGTDTQYF.

The sample holds many counts of this clonotype. The rearrangement joins TRBV7-8 to TRBJ2-7; 8 nucleotides agree with TRBD2. The CDR3 loop spans 15 amino acids. The V and J ends lost 4 bases and 6 bases, in that order; junction bases with no gene match: 11. From germline, CDR1 is SGHVS and CDR2 FQNEAQ. CDR3 sequence: CASSSFVGLAGEQYF. In nucleotides, the CDR3 is TGTGCCAGCAGCTCCTTCGTCGGACTAGCTGGCGAGCAGTACTTC.

This clonotype was seen repeatedly, ten times or more. This chain joins TRBV9 and TRBJ2-7; TRBD2 agrees at 8 bases. Trimming took 3 bases from V and 3 from J; bases not matched to a gene: 17. The germline CDR1 and CDR2 sequences are SGDLS and YYNGEE. This CDR3 is 18 amino acids long. CDR3 protein: CASSAQGLGREWDYEQYF. The CDR3 nucleotides are TGTGCCAGCAGCGCCCAGGGACTAGGGCGGGAGTGGGACTACGAGCAGTACTTC.

About this clonotype itself: Just one base apart from a much larger clone, this may be a read error. This chain connects TRBV29-1 to TRBJ1-1; the D is unclear. This CDR3 has 12 amino acids. Germline CDR1 reads SQVTM; CDR2 reads ANQGSEA. V shed 3 bases and J shed 7 bases, with 12 bases lying between them. CDR3 coding DNA: TGCAGCGTTGAGGTAGTCGCCTATGAAGCTTTCTTT. Translation gives CSVEVVAYEAFF.

This clonotype has a single count. A read error is likely, as this CDR3 ends without the conserved phenylalanine or tryptophan. The DNA is left out, because the CDR3 cannot be placed on it with certainty; the CDR3 is given as TCRdb lists it. The chain employs TRBV6-5 and TRBJ1-2. From its first to its last residue, the CDR3 has 15 amino acids. Germline V gene sequence: CDR1 MNHEY, CDR2 SVGAGI. The CDR3 loop reads CASITGTAEDYGFTV.

The chain recombines TRBV12-3 or TRBV12-4 with TRBJ2-4; 13 bases line up with TRBD2. V lost 8 bases, J lost 7 bases, and 14 bases stayed unmatched. The CDR3 length is 17 residues. CDR3 amino acids: CASWILPGLAGPNIQYF. The DNA for the CDR3 is TGTGCCAGCTGGATCCTTCCGGGACTAGCGGGACCGAACATTCAGTACTTC.

The sample holds many counts of this clonotype. The chain is built from TRBV7-6 and TRBJ2-5; 9 bases match TRBD2. The CDR3 covers 13 residues. Germline CDR1 is SGHVS and CDR2 is FNYEAQ. J lost 5 bases, V lost 5 bases, and 3 bases had no gene match. In DNA form, the CDR3 reads TGTGCCAGCAGCATTAGCGGGAGTGAGACCCAGTACTTC. This translates into CASSISGSETQYF. Variable domain in full (rest from reference TRBV7-6 and TRBJ2-5): GAGVSQSPRYKVTKRGQDVALRCDPISGHVSLYWYRQALGQGPEFLTYFNYEAQQDKSGLPNDRFSAERPEGSISTLTIQRTEQRDSAMYRCASSISGSETQYFGPGTRLLVL.